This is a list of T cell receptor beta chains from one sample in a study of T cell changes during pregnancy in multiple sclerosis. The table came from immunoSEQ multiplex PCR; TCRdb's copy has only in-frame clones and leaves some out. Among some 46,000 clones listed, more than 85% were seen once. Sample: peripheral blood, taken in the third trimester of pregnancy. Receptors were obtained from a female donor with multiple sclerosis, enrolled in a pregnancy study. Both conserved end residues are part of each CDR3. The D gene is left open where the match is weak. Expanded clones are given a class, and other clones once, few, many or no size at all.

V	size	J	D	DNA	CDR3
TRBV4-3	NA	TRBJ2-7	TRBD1	TGCGCCAGCAGCCAGATTCGGACAGGGACCTACGAGCAGTACTTC	CASSQIRTGTYEQYF
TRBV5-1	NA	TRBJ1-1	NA	TGCGCCAGCAGCCTGGATGGCGGCGGCACTGAAGCTTTCTTT	CASSLDGGGTEAFF
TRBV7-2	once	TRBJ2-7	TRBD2	TGTGCCAGCAGCACGGAGGGGCAGGGACTAGCGGGAGTCTACGAGCAGTACTTC	CASSTEGQGLAGVYEQYF
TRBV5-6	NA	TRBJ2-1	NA	TGTGCCAGCAGCTTGACAGGTAGCTCCTACAATGAGCAGTTCTTC	CASSLTGSSYNEQFF
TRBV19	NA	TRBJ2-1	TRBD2	TGTGCCAGTAGTATAGAGCCCCTAGCGGGGACCCTTTCTGAGCAGTTCTTC	CASSIEPLAGTLSEQFF
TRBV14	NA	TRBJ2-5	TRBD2	TGTGCCAGCAGCCAAGATCGGACTAGCGCGCAAGAGACCCAGTACTTC	CASSQDRTSAQETQYF
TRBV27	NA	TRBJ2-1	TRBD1	TGTGCCAGCAGTTTAGGGACAGGGGTGTTCTTC	CASSLGTGVFF
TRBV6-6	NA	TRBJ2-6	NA	TGTGCCAGCAGTCCGGACACCTCTGGGGCCAACGTCCTGACTTTC	CASSPDTSGANVLTF
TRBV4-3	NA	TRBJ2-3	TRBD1	TGCGCCAGCAGCCCCGGGACAGGGGAGGCAGATACGCAGTATTTT	CASSPGTGEADTQYF
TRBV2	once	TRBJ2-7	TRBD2	TGTGCCAGCAGTGAAACCGCTAGCGGACCCTACGAGCAGTACTTC	CASSETASGPYEQYF
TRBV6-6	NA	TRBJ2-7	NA	TGTGCCAGCAGTTGGGGTATAGGGGCACCCTACGAGCAGTACTTC	CASSWGIGAPYEQYF